The next 9 T cell receptor beta chains were all read from a single sample in a study of blood T cell repertoires in COVID-19. Only in-frame clones appear in the TCRdb table, and some are missing; sequencing was by immunoSEQ multiplex PCR. In the table there are over 60,000 clones, over 75% of which are singletons. Sequencing input: peripheral blood. Every receptor here comes from a man between 65 and 85 years old with active or convalescent COVID-19.

The rearrangement links TRBV19 to TRBJ1-2, with D perhaps matching TRBD1 (5 bases). Trimming removed 5 bases at V and 8 bases at J, with 12 bases between. Germline CDR1 reads LNHDA; CDR2 reads SQIVND (reference sequence). This CDR3 is built from 12 residues. This CDR3 reads CASSLGALGYTF. CDR3 in DNA: TGTGCCAGTAGTCTTGGGGCTCTGGGCTACACCTTC.

The chain combines TRBV19 with TRBJ2-3; a weak D match, TRBD1 (5 bases). Deletions cut 4 bases from V and 7 bases from J, with 9 bases between. The V gene's germline CDR1 is LNHDA and CDR2 SQIVND (reference sequence). The CDR3 contains 12 residues. CDR3 sequence reads: CASSTQGNTQYF. The CDR3, as DNA: TGTGCCAGTAGTACCCAGGGAAATACGCAGTATTTT.

This chain links TRBV9 with TRBJ2-3; weak D call: TRBD2 (6 bases). Germline V gene lookup returns CDR1 SGDLS and CDR2 YYNGEE. V gave up 3 bases and J gave up 2 bases, with 16 bases separating them. The CDR3 totals 16 residues. As DNA, the CDR3 is TGTGCCAGCAGCGGCCCTGTGGGGGGAGACACAGATACGCAGTATTTT. This sequence encodes CASSGPVGGDTDTQYF.

The chain is built from TRBV5-1 and TRBJ2-3, with 7 bases that match TRBD2. Trimming cost V 6 bases and J 3 bases; bases outside gene matches: 13. This CDR3 has 16 residues. From germline, CDR1 is SGHRS and CDR2 YFSETQ. The CDR3 region is CASTRGDQPGTDTQYF. CDR3 coding DNA: TGCGCCAGCACCCGGGGGGACCAGCCAGGGACAGATACGCAGTATTTT.

This clone was seen a single time. V is TRBV7-6 and J is TRBJ1-2; D is unresolved. CDR1 and CDR2 from the germline V gene are SGHVS and FNYEAQ. The V gene lost 8 bases and the J gene lost 4 bases, with 8 bases spanning the gap. The CDR3 is 11 amino acids. CDR3 sequence reads: CASGPVYGYTF. For the CDR3, the DNA is TGTGCCAGCGGGCCGGTCTATGGCTACACCTTC. The variable domain in full, completed from reference TRBV7-6 and TRBJ1-2, reads GAGVSQSPRYKVTKRGQDVALRCDPISGHVSLYWYRQALGQGPEFLTYFNYEAQQDKSGLPNDRFSAERPEGSISTLTIQRTEQRDSAMYRCASGPVYGYTFGSGTRLTVV.

This rearrangement joins TRBV6-5 to TRBJ1-6, with TRBD1 matching 7 bases. This CDR3 comprises 16 residues. Germline CDR1 MNHEY, CDR2 SVGAGI. V was clipped by 4 bases and J by 9 bases; unmatched bases: 12. The CDR3 spells CASSSQTGSSGSPLHF. CDR3 in DNA: TGTGCCAGCAGTTCCCAGACAGGGTCATCAGGTTCACCCCTCCACTTT.

The chain carries TRBV11-1 and TRBJ1-6, with D possibly TRBD1 on 5 matching bases. Germline V gives CDR1 SGHAT, CDR2 FQDESV (reference sequence). Trimming left V 8 bases short and J 12 bases short, with 17 bases between. The CDR3 has 13 amino acids. The CDR3 here is CASGAGLRKPLHF. The CDR3 DNA reads as TGTGCCAGCGGAGCAGGGCTTCGAAAACCCCTCCACTTT.

The V and J genes are TRBV9 and TRBJ2-7; a weak D match, TRBD2 (5 bases). Germline V gene sequence: CDR1 SGDLS, CDR2 YYNGEE. The CDR3 runs 15 residues. V lost 0 bases to trimming and J lost 2 bases, with 12 bases between them. CDR3 in DNA: TGTGCCAGCAGCGTAGGTCCGGACTTACCCTACGAGCAGTACTTC. Amino acids: CASSVGPDLPYEQYF.

This clone has just one count. The chain carries TRBV6-4 and TRBJ2-3, with D perhaps TRBD1 (6 bases). The CDR3 covers 14 residues. Per the germline V gene, CDR1 is MRHNA and CDR2 is SNTAGT. V lost 6 bases to trimming and J lost 5 bases, with 15 bases between them. The CDR3, as DNA: TGTGCCAGCAGCCCACAAGGGGGAATAGATACGCAGTATTTT. Amino acids: CASSPQGGIDTQYF.